This TCR beta chain emerged from a study of cytomegalovirus exposure and HLA in healthy donors. This CDR3 is built from 14 residues. Deletions cut 0 bases from V and 0 bases from J, with 5 bases between. Germline CDR1 and CDR2: SGHAT and FQNNGV. PCR primers comprised 60 Vbeta and 13 Jbeta primers. Some clones are missing from TCRdb's copy, which holds only in-frame ones; the method was immunoSEQ multiplex PCR. Here the sample spans 160,000 or so clones, 84% being singletons. The TCR sequence derives from a man between 18 and 29 years old in good health and CMV-seronegative. Sequencing used PBMCs. The gene calls are TRBV11-2 and TRBJ1-1; no clear D. The CDR3 nucleotides read TGTGCCAGCAGCTTAGAGCGCCTGAACACTGAAGCTTTCTTT. Amino acid sequence: CASSLERLNTEAFF.